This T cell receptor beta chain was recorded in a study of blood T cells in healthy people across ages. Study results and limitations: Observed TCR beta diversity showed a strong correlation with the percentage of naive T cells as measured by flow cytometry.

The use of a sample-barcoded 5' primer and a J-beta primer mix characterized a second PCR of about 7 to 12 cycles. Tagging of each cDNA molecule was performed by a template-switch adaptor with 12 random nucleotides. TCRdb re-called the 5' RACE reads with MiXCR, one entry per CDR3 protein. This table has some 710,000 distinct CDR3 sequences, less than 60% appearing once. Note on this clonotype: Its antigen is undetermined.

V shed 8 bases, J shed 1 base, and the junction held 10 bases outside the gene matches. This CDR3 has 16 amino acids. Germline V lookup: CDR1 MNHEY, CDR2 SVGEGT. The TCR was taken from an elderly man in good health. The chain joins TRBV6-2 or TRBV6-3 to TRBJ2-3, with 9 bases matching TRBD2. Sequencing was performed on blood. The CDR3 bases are TGTGCCAGCGGGAGAATGACTAGCGGAGGCACAGATACGCAGTATTTT. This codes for CASGRMTSGGTDTQYF.